The 22 T cell receptor beta chains in this list originate from one sample, sequenced in a study of T cell responses to AZD1222 COVID-19 vaccine. Here immunoSEQ multiplex PCR was the method, and the copy in TCRdb shows in-frame clones only, minus some. Of 150,000 to 160,000 clones in the sample, 90% were seen once. The starting material was peripheral blood, obtained on day 0 of AZD1222 vaccination. The receptors originated from an adult in good health.

J is TRBJ1-2 and V is TRBV27, with D uncertain. Between the trimmed V and J ends, which lost 7 bases and 2 bases, there was a span of 14 bases. This CDR3 comprises 14 residues. The germline V gene encodes CDR1 MNHEY and CDR2 SMNVEV (reference sequence). This CDR3 is CASKYSDGNYGYTF. CDR3 nucleotide sequence: TGTGCCAGCAAGTATTCGGACGGGAACTATGGCTACACCTTC.

The chain is built from TRBV7-9 and TRBJ1-5; D may be TRBD1 (6 bases). Germline V gene sequence: CDR1 SEHNR, CDR2 FQNEAQ (reference sequence). V shed 2 bases and J shed 6 bases, with 17 bases lying between them. CDR3 size: 16 residues. The CDR3 region is CASSLSRGATIQPQHF. Here the CDR3 DNA reads TGTGCCAGCAGCTTATCCCGGGGGGCGACGATTCAGCCCCAGCATTTT.

This chain uses TRBV7-6 with TRBJ2-5; D call uncertain. The CDR3 consists of 15 residues. The V end was cut by 2 bases, the J end by 5 bases, with 15 bases between. The germline V gene encodes CDR1 SGHVS and CDR2 FNYEAQ. CDR3 residues: CASSLIPQSRETQYF. The CDR3, as DNA: TGTGCCAGCAGCTTAATTCCCCAGTCTAGGGAGACCCAGTACTTC.

CDR3 DNA sequence: TGTGCCAGCAGTTTCTCCTTCGGGGCCACCCAAGAGACCCAGTACTTC. Protein product: CASSFSFGATQETQYF. The rearrangement uses TRBV28 and TRBJ2-5, with D perhaps TRBD1 or TRBD2 (5 bases each). Per the germline V gene, CDR1 is MDHEN and CDR2 is SYDVKM. With 3 bases removed from V and 1 base from J, the gap between germline ends came to 15 bases. The CDR3 is 16 amino acids.

Regarding this clone: Other DNA sequences in the sample encode the same CDR3. The DNA for the CDR3 is TGTGCCAGCAGTTACGGGGCGGAGGAGACCCAGTACTTC. Its protein is CASSYGAEETQYF. The V and J genes are TRBV6-2 or TRBV6-3 and TRBJ2-5; possible D gene TRBD1, 5 bases. The CDR3 runs 13 residues. Germline V gene data show CDR1 as MNHEY and CDR2 as SVGEGT. The V end was cut by 2 bases, the J end by 5 bases, with 9 bases between.

The rearrangement joins TRBV29-1 to TRBJ1-1, with TRBD1 as a possible D gene (6 bases). CDR3 length: 14 residues. The germline gives CDR1 SQVTM, CDR2 ANQGSEA. Trimming pared 4 bases from V and 4 bases from J, leaving 16 bases between. The CDR3 reads CSVVPQGEGTEAFF. CDR3 coding DNA: TGCAGCGTTGTTCCACAGGGCGAGGGCACTGAAGCTTTCTTT.

The V gene is TRBV18, the J gene TRBJ2-2, with D hard to call. The germline CDR1 and CDR2 sequences are KGHSH and LQKENI. V shed 2 bases and J shed 1 base, with 17 bases lying between them. The CDR3 spans 18 residues. The CDR3 nucleotides are TGTGCCAGCTCACCAATAGTTCGTCTAGTTGTGAACACCGGGGAGCTGTTTTTT. This codes for CASSPIVRLVVNTGELFF. Complete variable domain (other parts from reference TRBV18 and TRBJ2-2): NAGVMQNPRHLVRRRGQEARLRCSPMKGHSHVYWYRQLPEEGLKFMVYLQKENIIDESGMPKERFSAEFPKEGPSILRIQQVVRGDSAAYFCASSPIVRLVVNTGELFFGEGSRLTVL.

The rearrangement links TRBV5-1 to TRBJ1-1; D is uncertain. The ends were cut back, 0 bases at V and 0 bases at J, with 12 bases in the middle. The germline V gene has CDR1 SGHRS and CDR2 YFSETQ. This CDR3 spans 16 amino acids. CDR3 DNA sequence: TGCGCCAGCAGCTTGGATTTGGGAATCATGAACACTGAAGCTTTCTTT. Translated, it gives CASSLDLGIMNTEAFF.

The chain carries TRBV7-9 and TRBJ2-7, with a tentative D call TRBD1 (5 bases). Trimming stripped 1 base from V and 6 bases from J, with 10 bases between. There are 13 residues in the CDR3. Germline V lookup: CDR1 SEHNR, CDR2 FQNEAQ (reference sequence). The DNA for the CDR3 is TGTGCCAGCAGCTTAGTTTCAGGGTTCGAGCAGTACTTC. This gives the protein CASSLVSGFEQYF.

Regarding this clone: Mismatch with germline at one junction end may stem from a read error. V usage is TRBV7-9 and J usage is TRBJ2-1, with 8 bases fitting TRBD2. From germline, CDR1 is SEHNR and CDR2 FQNEAQ (reference sequence). The CDR3 length is 17 residues. The CDR3 region is CASSLGSGRGSYNEQFF. The CDR3, as DNA: TGTGCCAGCAGTTTAGGAAGCGGGAGAGGCTCCTACAATGAGCAGTTCTTC.

CDR3 protein: CSVQDMETQYF. DNA for the CDR3: TGCAGCGTCCAGGACATGGAGACCCAGTACTTC. The gene calls are TRBV29-1 and TRBJ2-5; possibly TRBD1 for D (5 bases). The CDR3 has 11 amino acids. Between the trimmed V and J ends, which lost 6 bases and 5 bases, there was a span of 10 bases. From germline, CDR1 is SQVTM and CDR2 ANQGSEA.

V and J are TRBV4-3 and TRBJ1-2; D perhaps matches TRBD1 (6 bases). The germline CDR1 and CDR2 sequences are LGHNA and YSLEER. This CDR3 has 16 residues. Deletions cut 0 bases from V and 7 bases from J, with 18 bases between. CDR3 bases: TGCGCCAGCAGCCAAGATCTACAGGGTGGGGTCGGTGGCTACACCTTC. Amino acids: CASSQDLQGGVGGYTF.

The V and J genes are TRBV27 and TRBJ2-1, with a weak D call TRBD1 (6 bases). The V gene lost 4 bases and the J gene lost 0 bases, with 19 bases spanning the gap. The germline V gene encodes CDR1 MNHEY and CDR2 SMNVEV (reference sequence). The CDR3 spans 18 residues. The CDR3 reads CASSYPGTPGGSYNEQFF. The CDR3, as DNA: TGTGCCAGCAGTTACCCGGGGACACCCGGAGGCTCCTACAATGAGCAGTTCTTC.

The V and J genes are TRBV28 and TRBJ1-2; D call uncertain. V was trimmed by 1 base and J by 4 bases, leaving 7 bases between them. Germline CDR1 is MDHEN and CDR2 is SYDVKM. This CDR3 has 13 amino acids. CDR3: CASSLFGFYGYTF. The CDR3 DNA sequence: TGTGCCAGCAGTTTATTTGGGTTCTATGGCTACACCTTC.

The V and J genes are TRBV18 and TRBJ2-5; 9 nucleotides line up with TRBD2. The CDR3 length is 16 residues. Per germline, CDR1 KGHSH and CDR2 LQKENI. The J segment lost 4 bases and the V segment lost 2 bases, leaving 8 bases of the junction unmatched. The CDR3: CASSPYSGGEGETQYF. In DNA form, the CDR3 reads TGTGCCAGCTCACCATATAGCGGGGGTGAAGGAGAGACCCAGTACTTC.

This clone was picked up one time. This chain joins TRBV18 and TRBJ2-3; 7 bases agree with TRBD2. The germline gives CDR1 KGHSH, CDR2 LQKENI. V trimming: 3 bases; J trimming: 6 bases; junction bases outside the gene matches: 12. CDR3 length equals 16 residues. The CDR3 loop is CASSPRGTTPLDTQYF. As DNA, the CDR3 is TGTGCCAGCTCACCGCGAGGGACTACTCCGTTGGATACGCAGTATTTT.

The rearrangement joins TRBV28 to TRBJ1-4; possible D gene TRBD1, 5 bases. Trimming took off 3 bases at V and 8 bases at J, with 7 bases between the two ends. The CDR3 has 12 residues. Germline V CDR1 and CDR2: MDHEN, SYDVKM. CDR3 sequence (DNA): TGTGCCAGCAGTTTGACAGCCGAAAAACTGTTTTTT. Its protein product is CASSLTAEKLFF.

The CDR3: CAISELDRGNYGYTF. The CDR3 DNA is TGTGCCATCAGTGAGCTGGACAGGGGGAACTATGGCTACACCTTC. The V call is TRBV10-3, the J call TRBJ1-2; 10 nucleotides match TRBD1. This CDR3 is built from 15 residues. CDR1 is ENHRY and CDR2 is SYGVKD in the germline V gene. J was trimmed by 2 bases and V by 2 bases; bases with no gene match: 2.

V usage is TRBV19 and J usage is TRBJ2-1; 7 nucleotides match TRBD2. The CDR3 extends over 15 amino acids. The V gene end was trimmed by 6 bases and the J gene end by 4 bases; junction bases not matched to a gene: 9. Germline V gene data show CDR1 as LNHDA and CDR2 as SQIVND (reference sequence). As DNA, the CDR3 is TGTGCCAGTAGCGGCACTAGCGTACTTTACAATGAGCAGTTCTTC. This gives the protein CASSGTSVLYNEQFF. The whole variable domain, remainder taken from reference TRBV19 and TRBJ2-1, is DGGITQSPKYLFRKEGQNVTLSCEQNLNHDAMYWYRQDPGQGLRLIYYSQIVNDFQKGDIAEGYSVSREKKESFPLTVTSAQKNPTAFYLCASSGTSVLYNEQFFGPGTRLTVL.

This clone was detected only a few times. V is TRBV27 and J is TRBJ1-2, with D possibly matching TRBD1 (6 bases). Germline CDR1 MNHEY, CDR2 SMNVEV (reference sequence). The CDR3 covers 13 residues. The V gene lost 3 bases and the J gene lost 5 bases, with 10 bases spanning the gap. The CDR3, as DNA: TGTGCCAGCAGTTTCAGGGGTTGGTATGGCTACACCTTC. It yields the protein CASSFRGWYGYTF.

This clone came up once. V is TRBV7-2 and J is TRBJ2-7, with TRBD1 matching over 11 bases. The V gene end was trimmed by 5 bases and the J gene end by 2 bases; junction bases not matched to a gene: 8. This CDR3 region has 16 residues. Germline-derived CDR1 and CDR2 are SGHTA and FQGNSA. The CDR3 reads CASSRDAGQGAYEQYF. The CDR3 nucleotides read TGTGCCAGCAGCCGCGACGCGGGACAGGGGGCCTACGAGCAGTACTTC.

The gene calls are TRBV7-6 and TRBJ2-1, with 8 bases that match TRBD2. This CDR3 region has 19 residues. The germline V gene encodes CDR1 SGHVS and CDR2 FNYEAQ. Trimming removed 1 base from V and 7 bases from J; junction bases left unmatched: 18. CDR3 in amino acids: CASSLGRKLAERPTNEQFF. In DNA form, the CDR3 reads TGTGCCAGCAGCTTAGGACGTAAACTAGCGGAGAGACCTACAAATGAGCAGTTCTTC. Using reference TRBV7-6 and TRBJ2-1 for the parts outside the CDR3, the full variable domain is GAGVSQSPRYKVTKRGQDVALRCDPISGHVSLYWYRQALGQGPEFLTYFNYEAQQDKSGLPNDRFSAERPEGSISTLTIQRTEQRDSAMYRCASSLGRKLAERPTNEQFFGPGTRLTVL.